This paragraph reports one T cell receptor (beta chain). This clonotype came up many times. Its antigen target is currently unknown. Per-nucleotide qualities are absent, and no much larger clonotype sits a single base away. This sample is drawn from a study of T-cell reconstitution after alpha-beta-depleted transplantation in children (dated by TCRdb to the mid-2010s). About the study as a whole: The study quantitatively tracked T-cell immune reconstitution after TCRalphabeta/CD19-depleted allogeneic hematopoietic cell transplantation in children using TCR repertoire profiling.

The library was made by PCR. Sequenced on an Illumina HiSeq 2500. TCR libraries were prepared with molecular barcoding, using unique molecular identifiers to normalize TCRbeta repertoire quantification. The public sequencing data were trimmed at Q25 with fastp and processed into clonotypes with MiXCR by TCRdb, which kept only in-frame beta chains. Each CDR3 protein appears once, grouped with its most common genes and DNA. For this sample the table gives about 150,000 distinct CDR3 sequences, of which 8.8% were detected only once. The ten largest clones add up to roughly 20% of the sample. Interpreted using the paper, the treatment or condition label stands for: allogeneic hematopoietic cell transplantation with graft depleted of TCRalphabeta T cells and CD19 B cells. The children who served as transplant recipients had been given grafts of TCRalphabeta/CD19-depleted allogeneic hematopoietic cells.

CDR3 length: 15 amino acids, cysteine to phenylalanine. The sequence is cut down to CDR3 DNA, 45 bases in frame from base 1. Trimmed from V: 5 bases; trimmed from J: 7 bases; junction bases lacking a gene match: 10. From the germline V gene (reference sequence), CDR1 is LNHNV and CDR2 is YYDKDF. Points the paper makes about the study in general: In some patients, high TCRbeta diversity at day 60 was attributed to recipient T cells and intrathymic progenitors that had survived conditioning. The frequencies of hyperexpanded clones fell over the following months, and after one year, T-cell counts and TCRbeta diversity were mostly attributed to newly produced T cells. Apparently early alphabetaT-cell count recovery about two months after transplant reportedly relied on only several hundred rapidly expanded clones derived from non-depleted graft cells.

In this chain, TRBV15 is recombined with TRBJ2-3; 9 junctional bases match TRBD2. This receptor was obtained from a female patient aged 2-10 years who had a stem cell transplant for congenital amegakaryocytic thrombocytopenia, so the T cells may come from the graft donor. Material: PBMCs, mostly from graft donor cells, obtained 180 days after TCRalphabeta/CD19-depleted stem cell transplant. For the CDR3, the sequence is CATSGAGLASHTQYF. The nucleotide sequence is TGTGCCACCAGCGGCGCAGGACTAGCGTCACATACGCAGTATTTT.